Included here is one T cell receptor beta chain sequence, with context. Amplified regions were TCR beta CDR3 sequences from RNA transcripts. HTBI primers drove first-round RT-PCR of the TCR CDR3. Each CDR3 protein gets one entry after TCRdb re-called the multiplex PCR reads with MiXCR. The table shows 540,000 or so distinct CDR3 sequences, with 15% to 19% occurring only once. This sample stems from a study of T cells in Graves' hyperthyroidism and ophthalmopathy. Germline lookup yields CDR1 LNHDA and CDR2 SQIVND (reference sequence). The length of the CDR3 is 14 residues. V was cut by 7 bases and J by 7 bases, with 17 bases left in between.

Sequencing was performed on blood. The sequence derives from a woman aged 25 to 45 with Graves' hyperthyroidism. The chain is built from TRBV19 and TRBJ2-1; D tentatively fits TRBD1 or TRBD2 (5 bases each). The CDR3 DNA follows: TGTGCCAGTAACCCGGGGCTACTACTAAATGAGCAGTTCTTC. It yields the protein CASNPGLLLNEQFF.